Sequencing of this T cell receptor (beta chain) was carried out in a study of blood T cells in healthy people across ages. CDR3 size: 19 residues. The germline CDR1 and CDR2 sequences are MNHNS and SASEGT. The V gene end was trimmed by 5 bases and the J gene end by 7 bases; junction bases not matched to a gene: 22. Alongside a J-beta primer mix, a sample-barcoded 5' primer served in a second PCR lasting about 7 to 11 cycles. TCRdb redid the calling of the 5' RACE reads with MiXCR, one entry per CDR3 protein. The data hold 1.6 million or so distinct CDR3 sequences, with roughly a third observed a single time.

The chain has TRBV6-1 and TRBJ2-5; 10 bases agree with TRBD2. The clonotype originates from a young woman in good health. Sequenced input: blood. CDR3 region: CASSRQPGLASQRRGTQYF. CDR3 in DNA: TGTGCCAGCAGTCGTCAACCGGGACTAGCGTCACAAAGACGAGGGACCCAGTACTTC.